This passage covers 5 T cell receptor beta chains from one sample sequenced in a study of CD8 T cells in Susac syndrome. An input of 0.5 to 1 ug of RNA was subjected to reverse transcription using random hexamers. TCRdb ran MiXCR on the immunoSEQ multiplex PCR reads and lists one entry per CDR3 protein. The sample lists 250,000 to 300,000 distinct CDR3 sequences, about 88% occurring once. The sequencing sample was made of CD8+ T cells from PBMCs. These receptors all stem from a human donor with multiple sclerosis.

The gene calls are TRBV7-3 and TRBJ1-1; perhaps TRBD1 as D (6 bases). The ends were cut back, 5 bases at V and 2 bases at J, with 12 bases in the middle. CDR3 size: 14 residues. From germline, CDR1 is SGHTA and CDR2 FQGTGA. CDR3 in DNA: TGTGCCAGCAGCCCAGGGGACGGAAACACTGAAGCTTTCTTT. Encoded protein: CASSPGDGNTEAFF.

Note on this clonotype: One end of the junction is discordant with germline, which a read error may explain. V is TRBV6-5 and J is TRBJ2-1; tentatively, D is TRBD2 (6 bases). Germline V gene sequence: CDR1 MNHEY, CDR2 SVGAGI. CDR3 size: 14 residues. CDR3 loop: CASSYVSGVNEQLF. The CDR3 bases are TGTGCCAGCAGTTACGTATCGGGAGTAAATGAGCAGCTCTTC.

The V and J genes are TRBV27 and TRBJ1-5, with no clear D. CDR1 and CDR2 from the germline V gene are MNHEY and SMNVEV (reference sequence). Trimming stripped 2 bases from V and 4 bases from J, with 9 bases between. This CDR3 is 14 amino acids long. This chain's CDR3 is CASSLRVGNQPQHF. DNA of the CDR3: TGTGCCAGCAGTTTAAGGGTGGGGAATCAGCCCCAGCATTTT.

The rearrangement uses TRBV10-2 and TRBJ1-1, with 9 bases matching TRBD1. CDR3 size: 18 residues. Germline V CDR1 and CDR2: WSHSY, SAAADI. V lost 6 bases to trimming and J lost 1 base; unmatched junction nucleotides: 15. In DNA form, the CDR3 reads TGCGCCAGCAGAGAGGACAGGGGTTATACTCGGGCGAACACTGAAGCTTTCTTT. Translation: CASREDRGYTRANTEAFF.

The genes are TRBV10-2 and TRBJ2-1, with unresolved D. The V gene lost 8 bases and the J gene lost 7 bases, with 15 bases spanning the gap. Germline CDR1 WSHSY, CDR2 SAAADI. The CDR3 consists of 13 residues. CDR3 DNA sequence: TGCGCCAGCGTCCAGGTTAGAACGAATGAGCAGTTCTTC. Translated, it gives CASVQVRTNEQFF.